This entry describes one T cell receptor (beta chain). Its antigen is unknown. This entry comes from a study of naive and memory T cell subsets. This CDR3 has 13 residues. Unmatched junction bases numbered 4, after V lost 4 bases and J lost 5 bases. Both TRBC1 and TRBC2 were covered by a beta constant-region primer of two equimolar oligonucleotides. Nested alpha and beta constant-region primers with the SP2 primer drove four PCR rounds on ligated cDNA. The cDNA 3' end received a ligated single-stranded oligonucleotide carrying the SP2 primer and a 12-nucleotide UMI. From the UMI-ligation and nested PCR reads, TCRdb called clonotypes with MiXCR, one entry per CDR3 protein. The data contain more than 120,000 distinct CDR3 sequences, approximately 18% of them singletons. Study-wide results and limits: Especially in CD8 cells, naive repertoires contained a few larger clonotypes, possibly CD45RA-re-expressing memory cells. A clonotype means one alpha or beta sequence, not an alpha/beta pair.

Sequential positive selection took CD4 T cells first, then CD8 T cells. Cells stained for CD3, CD4, CD8, CD45RA and CD27 were sorted into four subsets. The receptor's source is a human donor in good health. What was sequenced was naive CD8+ T cells from blood. The V call is TRBV12-3 or TRBV12-4, the J call TRBJ2-7, with 8 positions matching TRBD1. DNA of the CDR3: TGTGCCAGCAGTTGGACAGGGCACGACGAGCAGTACTTC. Amino acids: CASSWTGHDEQYF.